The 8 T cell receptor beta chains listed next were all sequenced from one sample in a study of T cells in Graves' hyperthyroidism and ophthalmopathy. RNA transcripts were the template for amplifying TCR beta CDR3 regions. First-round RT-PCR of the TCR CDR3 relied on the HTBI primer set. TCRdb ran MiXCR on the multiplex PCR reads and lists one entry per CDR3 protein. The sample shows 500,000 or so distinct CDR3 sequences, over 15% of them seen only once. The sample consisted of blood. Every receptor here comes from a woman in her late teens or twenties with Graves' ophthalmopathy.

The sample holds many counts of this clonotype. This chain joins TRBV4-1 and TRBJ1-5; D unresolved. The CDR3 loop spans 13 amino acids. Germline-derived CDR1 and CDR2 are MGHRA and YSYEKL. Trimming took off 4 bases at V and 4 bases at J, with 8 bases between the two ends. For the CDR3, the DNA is TGCGCCAGCAGCCCCACGGCTAATCAGCCCCAGCATTTT. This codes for CASSPTANQPQHF.

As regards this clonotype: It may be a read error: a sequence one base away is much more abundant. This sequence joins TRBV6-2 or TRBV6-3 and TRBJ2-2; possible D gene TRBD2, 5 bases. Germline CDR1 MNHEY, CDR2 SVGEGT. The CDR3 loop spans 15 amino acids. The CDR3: CASSYSNTMTGELVF. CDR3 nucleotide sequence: TGTGCCAGCAGTTACTCGAACACGATGACCGGGGAGCTGGTTTTT.

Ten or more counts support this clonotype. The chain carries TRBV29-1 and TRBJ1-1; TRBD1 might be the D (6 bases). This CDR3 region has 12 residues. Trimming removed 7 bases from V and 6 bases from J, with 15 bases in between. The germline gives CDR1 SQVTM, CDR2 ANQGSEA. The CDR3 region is CSAKQGPPEAFF. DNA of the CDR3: TGCAGCGCCAAACAGGGCCCTCCTGAAGCTTTCTTT. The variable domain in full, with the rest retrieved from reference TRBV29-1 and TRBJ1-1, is SAVISQKPSRDICQRGTSLTIQCQVDSQVTMMFWYRQQPGQSLTLIATANQGSEATYESGFVIDKFPISRPNLTFSTLTVSNMSPEDSSIYLCSAKQGPPEAFFGQGTRLTVV.

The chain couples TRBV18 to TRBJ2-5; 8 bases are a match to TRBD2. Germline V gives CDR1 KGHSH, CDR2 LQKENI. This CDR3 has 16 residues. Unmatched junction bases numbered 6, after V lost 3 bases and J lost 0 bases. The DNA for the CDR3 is TGTGCCAGCTCACCCACACTAGCGGTGTACCAAGAGACCCAGTACTTC. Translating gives CASSPTLAVYQETQYF.

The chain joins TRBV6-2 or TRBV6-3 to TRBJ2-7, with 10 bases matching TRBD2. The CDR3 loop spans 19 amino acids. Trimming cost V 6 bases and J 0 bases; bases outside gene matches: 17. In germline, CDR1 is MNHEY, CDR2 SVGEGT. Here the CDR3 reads CASRSYQGSGGESSYEQYF. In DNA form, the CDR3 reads TGTGCCAGCAGATCATACCAGGGCAGCGGGGGGGAGAGCTCCTACGAGCAGTACTTC.

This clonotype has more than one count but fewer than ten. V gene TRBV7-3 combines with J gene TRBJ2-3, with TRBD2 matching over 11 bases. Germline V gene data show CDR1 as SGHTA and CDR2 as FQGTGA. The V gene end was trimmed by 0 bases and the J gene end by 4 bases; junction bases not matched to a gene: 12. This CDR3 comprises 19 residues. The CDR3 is CASSLTSGRASPLSDTQYF. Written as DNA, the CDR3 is TGTGCCAGCAGCTTAACTAGCGGGAGGGCCTCCCCCCTTTCAGATACGCAGTATTTT.

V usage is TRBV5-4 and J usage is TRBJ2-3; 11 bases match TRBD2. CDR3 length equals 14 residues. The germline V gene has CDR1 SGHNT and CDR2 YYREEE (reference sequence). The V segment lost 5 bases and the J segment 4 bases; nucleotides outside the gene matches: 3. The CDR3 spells CASRDSGGADTQYF. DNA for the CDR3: TGTGCCAGCAGGGATAGCGGGGGGGCAGATACGCAGTATTTT.

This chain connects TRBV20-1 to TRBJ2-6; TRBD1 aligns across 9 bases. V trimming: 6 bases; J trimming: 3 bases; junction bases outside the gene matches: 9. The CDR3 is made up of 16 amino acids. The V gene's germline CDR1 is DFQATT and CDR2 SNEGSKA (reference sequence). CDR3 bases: TGCAGTGCGAGTGTCCGGGACAGGGTTGGGGCCAACGTCCTGACTTTC. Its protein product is CSASVRDRVGANVLTF.